Presented here are 14 T cell receptor beta chains from one specimen sequenced in a study of cytomegalovirus exposure and HLA in healthy donors. The PCR used 60 Vbeta and 13 Jbeta primers. Clones were read by immunoSEQ multiplex PCR, and TCRdb kept only the in-frame ones, dropping some. The sample shows about 210,000 clones, around 75% of them seen only once. Specimen: PBMCs. These receptors were obtained from a male donor in good health and CMV-seropositive.

This rearrangement joins TRBV5-1 to TRBJ2-5; TRBD1 might be the D (5 bases). The end of the DNA aligns better with TRBJ2-7, so the J call may be wrong. The V gene's germline CDR1 is SGHRS and CDR2 YFSETQ. The CDR3 contains 12 residues. The CDR3 loop is CASSEDRYEQYF. Here the CDR3 DNA reads TGCGCCAGCAGCGAAGACAGATACGAGCAGTACTTC.

This clone was seen more than once but under ten times. This chain uses TRBV6-4 with TRBJ1-2, with D perhaps matching TRBD1 (5 bases). The V end lost 8 bases, the J end lost 8 bases, and 12 bases lay between the germline ends. The CDR3 loop spans 11 amino acids. CDR1 and CDR2 from the germline V gene are MRHNA and SNTAGT. Here the CDR3 DNA reads TGTGCCAGCTCCGGGGGGTTGGGCTACACCTTC. It yields the protein CASSGGLGYTF.

The rearrangement links TRBV10-3 to TRBJ2-2; no definite D call. The germline CDR1 and CDR2 sequences are ENHRY and SYGVKD. V lost 3 bases to trimming and J lost 1 base, with 12 bases between them. This CDR3 is built from 16 residues. The CDR3 coding sequence is TGTGCCATCAGTGACTTCATTGCAGGGAACACCGGGGAGCTGTTTTTT. It translates to CAISDFIAGNTGELFF.

The rearrangement uses TRBV5-6 and TRBJ2-1, with 8 nucleotides matching TRBD2. There are 18 residues in the CDR3. J lost 3 bases, V lost 0 bases, and 11 bases had no gene match. Germline values: CDR1 SGHDT, CDR2 YYEEEE. Here the CDR3 reads CASSLGGPGAGGYNEQFF. CDR3 nucleotides: TGTGCCAGCAGCTTGGGGGGGCCGGGGGCGGGAGGCTACAATGAGCAGTTCTTC.

This clone was detected once. J is TRBJ1-2 and V is TRBV19; the D gene is possibly TRBD1 (6 bases). The CDR3 contains 13 residues. The germline V and J ends were trimmed by 8 bases and 5 bases, with 15 bases remaining between them. Germline V gene sequence: CDR1 LNHDA, CDR2 SQIVND (reference sequence). CDR3 DNA: TGTGCCAGTCGGACAGCTACCCGATATGGCTACACCTTC. This encodes CASRTATRYGYTF.

The chain combines TRBV7-2 with TRBJ1-1; unclear D gene. V was cut by 7 bases and J by 5 bases, with 5 bases left in between. Germline lookup yields CDR1 SGHTA and CDR2 FQGNSA. CDR3 length equals 10 residues. The CDR3 loop reads CASIRTEAFF. The CDR3 DNA sequence: TGTGCCAGCATCCGGACTGAAGCTTTCTTT.

The chain links TRBV6-4 to TRBJ1-5; perhaps TRBD1 as D (5 bases). The germline V and J ends were trimmed by 4 bases and 4 bases, with 14 bases remaining between them. This CDR3 is 15 amino acids long. CDR1 and CDR2 from the germline V gene are MRHNA and SNTAGT. CDR3 amino acids: CASSVDGRVNQPQHF. CDR3 nucleotide sequence: TGTGCCAGCAGTGTGGACGGCAGGGTTAATCAGCCCCAGCATTTT.

J is TRBJ2-7 and V is TRBV6-5; 7 bases agree with TRBD1. Unmatched junction bases numbered 8, after V lost 4 bases and J lost 2 bases. The length of the CDR3 is 15 residues. Germline V gene data show CDR1 as MNHEY and CDR2 as SVGAGI. Written as DNA, the CDR3 is TGTGCCAGCAGTTTACACAGGGGAGACCCCTACGAGCAGTACTTC. This sequence encodes CASSLHRGDPYEQYF.

This chain links TRBV25-1 with TRBJ2-7; D is possibly TRBD1 (6 bases). This CDR3 is 14 amino acids long. Germline V gene data show CDR1 as MGHDK and CDR2 as SYGVNS. Between the trimmed V and J ends, which lost 8 bases and 2 bases, there was a span of 16 bases. The CDR3 DNA reads as TGTGCCAGCTCCTGGGACAAAAGTACCTACGAGCAGTACTTC. Its translation is CASSWDKSTYEQYF.

V and J are TRBV9 and TRBJ2-5; TRBD1 matches at 7 bases. The end of the DNA fits TRBJ2-7 better, so the J call may be wrong. From germline, CDR1 is SGDLS and CDR2 YYNGEE. The CDR3 consists of 14 residues. The CDR3 DNA is TGTGCCAGCAGCGGGGGACAGACCCACTACGAGCAGTACTTC. Translating gives CASSGGQTHYEQYF.

This chain uses TRBV7-9 with TRBJ1-2; unclear D gene. The CDR3 is 16 residues long. Trimming cost V 0 bases and J 2 bases, with 13 bases left between them. The germline V gene encodes CDR1 SEHNR and CDR2 FQNEAQ (reference sequence). Here the CDR3 reads CASSLAPTVSNYGYTF. DNA of the CDR3: TGTGCCAGCAGCTTAGCGCCCACAGTCTCGAACTATGGCTACACCTTC.

The chain has TRBV18 and TRBJ2-2; tentatively, D is TRBD2 (6 bases). Trimming stripped 1 base from V and 8 bases from J, with 11 bases between. Germline CDR1 KGHSH, CDR2 LQKENI. This CDR3 is built from 14 residues. The CDR3 region is CASSPQGTRGELFF. In nucleotides, the CDR3 is TGTGCCAGCTCACCACAGGGGACTCGAGGGGAGCTGTTTTTT. Full variable domain (outside the CDR3, taken from reference TRBV18 and TRBJ2-2): NAGVMQNPRHLVRRRGQEARLRCSPMKGHSHVYWYRQLPEEGLKFMVYLQKENIIDESGMPKERFSAEFPKEGPSILRIQQVVRGDSAAYFCASSPQGTRGELFFGEGSRLTVL.

The chain uses TRBV6-5 and TRBJ1-4, with 7 bases lining up with TRBD1. The germline gives CDR1 MNHEY, CDR2 SVGAGI. The CDR3 is 14 amino acids. Trimming removed 6 bases from V and 0 bases from J; junction bases left unmatched: 1. In DNA, the CDR3 is TGTGCCAGCAGGACAGGGCCAACTAATGAAAAACTGTTTTTT. It is translated as CASRTGPTNEKLFF.

The V call is TRBV10-3, the J call TRBJ1-3; no firm D call. The CDR3 has 12 amino acids. The V end was cut by 10 bases, the J end by 1 base, with 8 bases between. CDR1 and CDR2 from the germline V gene are ENHRY and SYGVKD. The CDR3 nucleotides are TGTGCCACCGAGGGTTCTGGAAACACCATATATTTT. Amino acids: CATEGSGNTIYF.